What follows are 23 T cell receptor beta chains derived from one specimen sequenced in a study of shared clonotypes between healthy human individuals. Clones were read by immunoSEQ multiplex PCR, and TCRdb kept only the in-frame ones, dropping some. Of about 1.1 million clones listed, roughly 80% are singletons. Sequencing input: memory CD4+ T cells from PBMCs. Subset denoted: CD45RA-negative fraction. The source of these receptors is a man aged 18 to 30 in good health. Some clones in this sample may be carry-over from other donors' samples.

This clone was seen only a few times. This sample also contains other DNA sequences that code for the same CDR3. V gene TRBV9 combines with J gene TRBJ2-3; TRBD1 matches at 7 bases. The CDR3 contains 15 residues. V trimming: 0 bases; J trimming: 3 bases; junction bases outside the gene matches: 4. Germline CDR1 SGDLS, CDR2 YYNGEE. This chain's CDR3 is CASSVGGRGTDTQYF. The CDR3 region has the DNA TGTGCCAGCAGCGTAGGGGGCAGGGGGACAGATACGCAGTATTTT. The entire variable domain, with the rest obtained from reference TRBV9 and TRBJ2-3, is as follows: DSGVTQTPKHLITATGQRVTLRCSPRSGDLSVYWYQQSLDQGLQFLIQYYNGEERAKGNILERFSAQQFPDLHSELNLSSLELGDSALYFCASSVGGRGTDTQYFGPGTRLTVL.

CDR3: CASSIGSLLYGYTF. The DNA of the CDR3 is TGTGCCAGTAGTATTGGTTCTCTCCTTTATGGCTACACCTTC. This chain connects TRBV19 to TRBJ1-2; D is ambiguous. The CDR3 loop spans 14 amino acids. Germline assignment: CDR1 LNHDA and CDR2 SQIVND (reference sequence). V lost 3 bases and J 5 bases, leaving 13 bases between the germline ends.

The chain employs TRBV28 and TRBJ1-1, with D unresolved. Germline assignment: CDR1 MDHEN and CDR2 SYDVKM. V was cut by 7 bases and J by 4 bases, with 13 bases left in between. CDR3 length equals 13 residues. In DNA, the CDR3 is TGTGCCAGCAACTCCATTCCCGGCACTGAAGCTTTCTTT. This encodes CASNSIPGTEAFF. The whole variable domain, filled in from reference TRBV28 and TRBJ1-1, reads DVKVTQSSRYLVKRTGEKVFLECVQDMDHENMFWYRQDPGLGLRLIYFSYDVKMKEKGDIPEGYSVSREKKERFSLILESASTNQTSMYLCASNSIPGTEAFFGQGTRLTVV.

Regarding this clone: Other nucleotide sequences in the sample specify the same CDR3. The chain joins TRBV29-1 to TRBJ2-5; 11 bases map to TRBD1. Germline assignment: CDR1 SQVTM and CDR2 ANQGSEA. V lost 4 bases, J lost 4 bases, and 8 bases stayed unmatched. The CDR3 consists of 15 residues. Here the CDR3 DNA reads TGCAGCGTTGCCGGGACAGGGGGAGGGGGAGAGACCCAGTACTTC. Translated, it gives CSVAGTGGGGETQYF.

This chain joins TRBV29-1 and TRBJ2-7, with 7 bases that match TRBD2. The CDR3 is 15 residues long. Trimming cost V 3 bases and J 1 base; bases outside gene matches: 9. CDR1 is SQVTM and CDR2 is ANQGSEA in the germline V gene. CDR3: CSVEGGSGGSYEQYF. CDR3 DNA sequence: TGCAGCGTTGAGGGGGGGTCGGGCGGTTCCTACGAGCAGTACTTC.

The chain couples TRBV15 to TRBJ2-3, with TRBD2 matching 10 bases. Looked up from germline, CDR1 is LNHNV and CDR2 is YYDKDF (reference sequence). The CDR3 is 16 amino acids. The V and J ends lost 4 bases and 4 bases, in that order; junction bases with no gene match: 8. The CDR3 DNA follows: TGTGCCACCAGCAACTACCTAGCGGGAGTGGCAGATACGCAGTATTTT. Its translation is CATSNYLAGVADTQYF.

A word on this clone: Different DNA sequences within this sample yield the same CDR3. The chain couples TRBV28 to TRBJ2-5, with 7 bases fitting TRBD1. Germline V gene sequence: CDR1 MDHEN, CDR2 SYDVKM. This CDR3 has 14 residues. V dropped 5 bases and J dropped 2; count of bases not matched to a gene: 5. CDR3 in amino acids: CASSQGQPQETQYF. The CDR3 DNA follows: TGTGCCAGCAGTCAGGGACAGCCGCAAGAGACCCAGTACTTC.

This rearrangement joins TRBV28 to TRBJ2-3, with D maybe TRBD1 (5 bases). The CDR3 runs 14 residues. Trimming left V 8 bases short and J 2 bases short, with 14 bases between. Germline-derived CDR1 and CDR2 are MDHEN and SYDVKM. CDR3 sequence (DNA): TGTGCCAGCGGACAACTCGTACACACAGATACGCAGTATTTT. Translated, it gives CASGQLVHTDTQYF.

The chain has TRBV5-6 and TRBJ1-2; D is undetermined. The CDR3 spans 14 residues. CDR1 and CDR2 from the germline V gene are SGHDT and YYEEEE. The germline V and J ends were trimmed by 4 bases and 4 bases, with 14 bases remaining between them. The CDR3 region is CASSVNRERYGYTF. CDR3 sequence (DNA): TGTGCCAGCAGCGTGAACCGGGAACGCTATGGCTACACCTTC.

This chain joins TRBV19 and TRBJ1-1; D may be TRBD1 (6 bases). CDR3 size: 12 residues. Germline V lookup: CDR1 LNHDA, CDR2 SQIVND (reference sequence). V dropped 9 bases and J dropped 6 bases, with 14 bases sitting between them. CDR3 protein: CASTNRVAEAFF. The CDR3 DNA reads as TGTGCCAGCACTAACAGGGTGGCTGAAGCTTTCTTT. The entire variable domain, with the rest obtained from reference TRBV19 and TRBJ1-1, is as follows: DGGITQSPKYLFRKEGQNVTLSCEQNLNHDAMYWYRQDPGQGLRLIYYSQIVNDFQKGDIAEGYSVSREKKESFPLTVTSAQKNPTAFYLCASTNRVAEAFFGQGTRLTVV.

J is TRBJ1-2 and V is TRBV4-1, with TRBD1 matching 9 bases. V was clipped by 3 bases and J by 7 bases; unmatched bases: 6. This CDR3 comprises 14 residues. Per the germline V gene, CDR1 is MGHRA and CDR2 is YSYEKL. The CDR3, as DNA: TGCGCCAGCAGCCACATCGGACAGGGGATTGGCTACACCTTC. Translating it yields CASSHIGQGIGYTF.

CDR3 residues: CASSLASGNLAHEQYF. The CDR3 DNA reads TGTGCCAGCAGCTTAGCGAGCGGGAATCTGGCGCACGAGCAGTACTTC. The chain combines TRBV7-2 with TRBJ2-7; TRBD2 matches at 7 bases. The V segment lost 0 bases and the J segment 5 bases; nucleotides outside the gene matches: 10. Looked up from germline, CDR1 is SGHTA and CDR2 is FQGNSA. This CDR3 comprises 16 residues.

The gene calls are TRBV7-3 and TRBJ1-1; D may be TRBD1 (5 bases). The V and J ends lost 2 bases and 6 bases respectively, with 10 bases between them. Per the germline V gene, CDR1 is SGHTA and CDR2 is FQGTGA. The CDR3 is 13 residues long. CDR3 in DNA: TGTGCCAGCAGCTTATGGGTGGGGGCTGAAGCTTTCTTT. Its translation is CASSLWVGAEAFF.

This clone came up once. The chain has TRBV5-1 and TRBJ2-5; 14 bases fit TRBD2. This CDR3 contains 17 residues. V shed 4 bases and J 0 bases; nucleotides not matched to a gene: 5. In germline, CDR1 is SGHRS, CDR2 YFSETQ. Here the CDR3 reads CASSTWGLAGDQETQYF. In DNA form, the CDR3 reads TGCGCCAGCAGCACATGGGGACTAGCGGGAGACCAAGAGACCCAGTACTTC.

J is TRBJ2-2 and V is TRBV28; TRBD1 might be the D (5 bases). The length of the CDR3 is 17 residues. Germline V CDR1 and CDR2: MDHEN, SYDVKM. V was cut by 7 bases and J by 4 bases, with 22 bases left in between. The CDR3 DNA reads TGTGCCAGCATGGGCCAGGGTTATTTCCGAGGCACCGGGGAGCTGTTTTTT. This codes for CASMGQGYFRGTGELFF.

The table lists this clone with a few counts. The V call is TRBV28, the J call TRBJ1-2; no clear D gene. The germline CDR1 and CDR2 sequences are MDHEN and SYDVKM. Trimming shortened V by 5 bases and J by 8 bases, and 15 bases separated the two germline ends. CDR3 length: 13 residues. The CDR3 loop reads CASSLDRPRGYTF. The DNA for the CDR3 is TGTGCCAGCAGTCTCGACCGCCCAAGGGGCTACACCTTC.

CDR3 loop: CASSLGGRGLKQPQHF. The CDR3 nucleotides read TGTGCCAGCAGCTTAGGAGGCAGGGGGCTAAAACAGCCCCAGCATTTT. V gene TRBV7-9 combines with J gene TRBJ1-5, with 8 positions matching TRBD1. CDR1 is SEHNR and CDR2 is FQNEAQ in the germline V gene (reference sequence). The V segment lost 1 base and the J segment 7 bases; nucleotides outside the gene matches: 9. The CDR3 totals 16 residues.

The J gene is TRBJ2-2, the V gene TRBV2; 9 bases agree with TRBD2. Germline trimming cut 6 bases from V and 4 bases from J; bases unmatched to any gene: 9. CDR1 is SNHLY and CDR2 is FYNNEI in the germline V gene. The CDR3 is 16 amino acids. CDR3 sequence: CASRGALAGGTGELFF. In nucleotides, the CDR3 is TGTGCCAGCAGGGGGGCACTAGCGGGTGGCACCGGGGAGCTGTTTTTT.

V and J are TRBV2 and TRBJ2-3; 10 bases map to TRBD1. CDR1 and CDR2 (germline): SNHLY, FYNNEI. Trimming took 2 bases from V and 0 from J; bases not matched to a gene: 8. The CDR3 has 18 amino acids. The CDR3, as DNA: TGTGCCAGCAGTGAATTTGCCGGGACAGGGGTTAGCACAGATACGCAGTATTTT. It specifies CASSEFAGTGVSTDTQYF.

A single count supports this clone. The chain is built from TRBV5-1 and TRBJ2-7, with D possibly matching TRBD1 (6 bases). The germline V and J ends were trimmed by 5 bases and 3 bases, with 18 bases remaining between them. CDR1 and CDR2 (germline): SGHRS, YFSETQ. This CDR3 region has 15 residues. This CDR3 is CASSPTTGLIYEQYF. The CDR3, as DNA: TGCGCCAGCAGTCCCACGACAGGCCTGATCTACGAGCAGTACTTC.

This sequence joins TRBV29-1 and TRBJ1-1; maybe TRBD1 (5 bases). This CDR3 is built from 13 residues. Trimming removed 0 bases at V and 5 bases at J, with 10 bases between. Germline-derived CDR1 and CDR2 are SQVTM and ANQGSEA. The CDR3 region has the DNA TGCAGCGTTGAAGATTTAGAGGGGACTGAAGCTTTCTTT. This sequence encodes CSVEDLEGTEAFF. Complete variable domain (other parts from reference TRBV29-1 and TRBJ1-1): SAVISQKPSRDICQRGTSLTIQCQVDSQVTMMFWYRQQPGQSLTLIATANQGSEATYESGFVIDKFPISRPNLTFSTLTVSNMSPEDSSIYLCSVEDLEGTEAFFGQGTRLTVV.

The chain carries TRBV5-6 and TRBJ2-7; D might be TRBD1 (5 bases). CDR1 is SGHDT and CDR2 is YYEEEE in the germline V gene. Trimming took off 2 bases at V and 2 bases at J, with 11 bases between the two ends. The CDR3 is 14 residues long. Written as DNA, the CDR3 is TGTGCCAGCAGCTTTGACAGAATAGCCTACGAGCAGTACTTC. It specifies CASSFDRIAYEQYF.

Only one count was recorded for this clone. The V and J genes are TRBV19 and TRBJ2-1; 10 bases match TRBD2. Germline-derived CDR1 and CDR2 are LNHDA and SQIVND (reference sequence). CDR3 length: 15 amino acids. V lost 5 bases and J lost 2; bases outside the gene matches: 3. DNA for the CDR3: TGTGCCAGTAGTGTAAGCGGGAGGGCCTACAATGAGCAGTTCTTC. Amino acid sequence: CASSVSGRAYNEQFF. The entire variable domain, with the rest obtained from reference TRBV19 and TRBJ2-1, is as follows: DGGITQSPKYLFRKEGQNVTLSCEQNLNHDAMYWYRQDPGQGLRLIYYSQIVNDFQKGDIAEGYSVSREKKESFPLTVTSAQKNPTAFYLCASSVSGRAYNEQFFGPGTRLTVL.